This TCR beta chain was recorded in a study of blood T cell repertoires in COVID-19 (dated by TCRdb to 2020 to 2021). Regarding the study in general: Collaborator samples came from the United States, Italy and Spain and covered acute and convalescent phases of COVID-19. The material from the prospective study consisted of cDNA or gDNA derived from T cells, B-cell-depleted T cells, or PBMCs. Deeply sampled blood TCRbeta repertoires from subjects exposed to, actively infected with, or recovered from COVID-19 were included in the dataset. The repertoires were made available in a free public database intended to serve as a resource for research on the immune response to SARS-CoV-2. The samples were drawn from two sources: the first 160 participants of the ongoing ImmuneRACE study, and 1,200 or so subjects contributed by 6 global collaborators. The sample metadata nearly always contained a de-identified subject ID, COVID-19 status, age in years and sex. Where HLA class I and class II types were available, the types were taken from metadata supplied by the sample provider, not from assay-based typing.

TCRbeta CDR3 regions were amplified from genomic DNA using the immunoSEQ Assay, a bias-controlled multiplex PCR. As for how the authors treated the data: Within the assay, amplification of reference gene primers was used to estimate how many nucleated cells each sample contained. Sequence reads were collapsed and filtered to measure the absolute abundance of every unique TCRbeta CDR3 rearrangement. For each sample, productive Simpson clonality was calculated by taking the square root of Simpson's diversity index across productive rearrangements. Here the immuneACCESS table is served through TCRdb, limited to in-frame sequences with V and J called. Missing clones are a known gap in these copies; in checked studies unresolved V genes cover under half, and the rest lacks a known reason. Clone size and V and J calls were adopted from that table, with D and trimming inferred from the DNA. Recorded for this sample are about 160,000 clones; approximately 81% of them occurred a single time. About 0.95% of the sample comes from the top ten.

The paper as a whole reports these results and caveats: The quantity of clinical and demographic metadata differed by source and by participant and was supplied without curation.

CDR1 and CDR2 are drawn from the germline V gene (reference sequence): SGHNT, YYREEE. Trimming accounts for 2 bases at V and 8 bases at J, while the number of junction bases matched to no gene is 10. CDR3 length: 15 amino acids, cysteine to phenylalanine. Only CDR3 DNA remains: 45 bases, in frame from the first base. The collaborating institutions used their own protocols to collect whole blood in K2EDTA tubes. For TCRbeta analysis, collaborator samples were shipped as frozen whole blood, as isolated PBMCs, or as DNA extracted from either sample type. Points on this clone: What antigen it recognizes has not been identified. Base qualities were left out, and no much larger clone turns up one base away.

Sequenced sample: peripheral blood. This sequence was found in a man in his forties with acute or convalescent COVID-19. Recombination connected TRBV5-4 to TRBJ1-3, and 7 bases in between align with TRBD1. At the DNA level, the sequence is TGTGCCAGCAGCTTTATCGACAGGGTGGAAGACACCATATATTTT. Its protein is CASSFIDRVEDTIYF.